This T cell receptor (beta chain) was sequenced during a study of identical twins. Points from the study as a whole: For out-of-frame alpha sequences shared by twins, low generation probability was in excess.

As concerns this clonotype: Its target is not known.

Trimming at V came to 0 bases and at J to 11 bases, leaving 7 bases not matched to a gene. The CDR3 consists of 13 residues. Per the germline V gene, CDR1 is SGHRS and CDR2 is YFSETQ. TCRdb called the 5' RACE reads again in MiXCR, with one record for every CDR3 protein. Here the sample spans about 720,000 distinct CDR3 sequences, over 15% being singletons. These data were likewise used in another study, on T cells expressing NK-cell markers. As that study records: These clonotypes also led the CD3+CD56-NKG2C+ fraction in several donors.

The rearrangement links TRBV5-1 to TRBJ1-1; TRBD1 agrees at 7 bases. The sequence came from a woman under 30 in good health. Specimen: PBMCs. CDR3 residues: CASSLEDRAAAFF. The CDR3 region has the DNA TGCGCCAGCAGCTTGGAAGACAGGGCTGCCGCTTTCTTT.